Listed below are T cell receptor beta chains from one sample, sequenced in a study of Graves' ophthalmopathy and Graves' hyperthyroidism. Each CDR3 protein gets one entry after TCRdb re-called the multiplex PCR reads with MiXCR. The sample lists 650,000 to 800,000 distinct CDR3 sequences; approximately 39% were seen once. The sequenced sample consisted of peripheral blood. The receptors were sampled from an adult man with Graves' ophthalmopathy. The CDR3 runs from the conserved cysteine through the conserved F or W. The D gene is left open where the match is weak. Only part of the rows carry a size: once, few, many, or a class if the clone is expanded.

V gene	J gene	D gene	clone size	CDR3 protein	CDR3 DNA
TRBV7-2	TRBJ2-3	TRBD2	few	CASSLSGRGADTQYF	TGTGCCAGCAGCTTAAGCGGGAGGGGGGCAGATACGCAGTATTTT
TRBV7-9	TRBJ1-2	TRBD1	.	CTSIPGQGIYGYTF	TGTACCAGTATCCCGGGACAGGGAATCTATGGCTACACCTTC
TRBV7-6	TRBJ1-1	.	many	CASSSWDTEAFF	TGTGCCAGCAGCTCGTGGGACACTGAAGCTTTCTTT
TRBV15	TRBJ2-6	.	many	CATSRDGRYSGANVLTF	TGTGCCACCAGCAGAGACGGCAGATACTCTGGGGCCAACGTCCTGACTTTC
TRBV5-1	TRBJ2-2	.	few	CASSPTGLHTYTGELFF	TGCGCCAGCAGCCCAACAGGGCTGCACACTTACACCGGGGAGCTGTTTTTT
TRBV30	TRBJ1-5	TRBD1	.	CAWSSGGKDQPQHF	TGTGCCTGGAGTTCAGGGGGCAAGGATCAGCCCCAGCATTTT
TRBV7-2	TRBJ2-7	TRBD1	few	CASSPPGQGKQYF	TGTGCCAGCAGCCCCCCGGGACAGGGGAAGCAGTACTTC
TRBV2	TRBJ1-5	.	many	CASSEWRVQPQHF	TGTGCCAGCAGTGAATGGCGGGTCCAGCCCCAGCATTTT
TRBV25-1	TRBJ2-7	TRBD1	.	CASSARTGGYEQYF	TGTGCCAGCAGTGCAAGGACAGGGGGCTACGAGCAGTACTTC
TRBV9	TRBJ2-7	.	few	CASSFPGTAASWEQYF	TGTGCCAGCAGTTTCCCCGGGACCGCAGCAAGCTGGGAGCAGTACTTC
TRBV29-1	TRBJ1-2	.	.	CSVGGHGYTF	TGCAGCGTCGGGGGGCATGGCTACACCTTC
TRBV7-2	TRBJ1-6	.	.	CASSQESTGTFTNSPLHF	TGCGCCAGCAGCCAAGAATCAACCGGGACCTTCACCAATTCACCCCTCCACTTT
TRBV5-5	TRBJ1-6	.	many	CASSPSGQIGSPLHF	TGTGCCAGCAGCCCCTCAGGACAGATAGGATCACCCCTCCACTTT
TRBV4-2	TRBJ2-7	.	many	CASSHPGTRVQHEQYF	TGTGCCAGCAGCCACCCCGGGACACGGGTACAGCACGAGCAGTACTTC
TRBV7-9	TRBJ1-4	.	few	CASSLAGGGESTNEKLFF	TGTGCCAGCAGCTTAGCTGGCGGGGGGGAGTCAACTAATGAAAAACTGTTTTTT
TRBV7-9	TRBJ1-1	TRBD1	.	CASSLGQGNNEQFF	TGTGCCAGCAGCTTAGGACAGGGGAACAATGAGCAGTTCTTT
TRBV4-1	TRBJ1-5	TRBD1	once	CASSHTIDQGANQPQHF	TGCGCCAGCAGCCATACGATTGATCAGGGGGCGAATCAGCCCCAGCATTTT
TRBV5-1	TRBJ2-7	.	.	CASSLEGRTYEQYF	TGCGCCAGCAGCTTGGAGGGGCGAACTTACGAGCAGTACTTC
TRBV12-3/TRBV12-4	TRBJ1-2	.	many	CASSPMDGYTF	TGTGCCAGCAGTCCCATGGATGGCTACACCTTC
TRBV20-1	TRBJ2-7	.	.	CSARPTSSSYEQYF	TGCAGTGCTAGACCGACGTCAAGCTCCTACGAGCAGTACTTC
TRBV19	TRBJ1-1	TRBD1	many	CASSSYRGDTEAFF	TGTGCCAGTAGTAGTTACAGGGGTGATACTGAAGCTTTCTTT
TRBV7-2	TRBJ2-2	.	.	CAWSGDNTGELFF	TGTGCCTGGAGTGGGGACAACACCGGGGAGCTGTTTTTT
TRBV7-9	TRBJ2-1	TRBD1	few	CASGNDRGVYNEQFF	TGTGCCAGCGGAAACGACAGGGGGGTGTACAATGAGCAGTTCTTC
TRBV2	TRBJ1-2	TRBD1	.	CASSSDRGQPYGYTF	TGTGCCAGCAGTTCGGACAGGGGACAACCCTATGGCTACACCTTC
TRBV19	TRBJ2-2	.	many	CASSPSTGELFF	TGTGCCAGTAGCCCAAGTACCGGGGAGCTGTTTTTT
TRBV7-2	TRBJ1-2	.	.	CASSLRGETYGYTF	TGTGCCAGCAGCTTACGGGGAGAGACTTATGGCTACACCTTC
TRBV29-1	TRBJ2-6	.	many	CSVSPTGTHASGANVLTF	TGCAGCGTTTCTCCCACCGGGACACATGCCTCTGGGGCCAACGTCCTGACTTTC
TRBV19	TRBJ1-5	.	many	CASSISGVLSNQPQHF	TGTGCCAGTAGTATATCAGGGGTATTGAGCAATCAGCCCCAGCATTTT
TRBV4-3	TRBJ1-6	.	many	CASSQDFTGINSPLHF	TGCGCCAGCAGCCAAGATTTTACAGGGATTAATTCACCCCTCCACTTT
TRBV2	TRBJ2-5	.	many	CASEKGLRETQYF	TGTGCCAGCGAAAAGGGGTTAAGAGAGACCCAGTACTTC
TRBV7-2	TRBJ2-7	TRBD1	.	CASSLGQGGSHEQYF	TGTGCCAGCAGCTTAGGACAGGGGGGTTCCCACGAGCAGTACTTC
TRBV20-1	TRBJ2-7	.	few	CSARLPPLAEDYYEQYF	TGCAGTGCTAGACTCCCCCCACTAGCAGAAGACTACTACGAGCAGTACTTC
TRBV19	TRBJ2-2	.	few	CASSGLGEAGELFF	TGTGCCAGTAGCGGTTTAGGGGAGGCCGGGGAGCTGTTTTTT
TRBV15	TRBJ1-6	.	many	CATSREWPGGSPLHF	TGTGCCACCAGCAGAGAATGGCCGGGAGGTTCACCCCTCCACTTT
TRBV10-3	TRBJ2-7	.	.	CAISETGTSTSRQYF	TGTGCCATCAGTGAGACAGGGACTTCCACCAGCCGGCAGTACTTC